This is a list of T cell receptor beta chains from one sample in a study of blood T cell repertoires in COVID-19. The method was immunoSEQ multiplex PCR; TCRdb's version includes in-frame clones alone and lacks a portion of them. The sample carries 80,000 to 100,000 clones, more than 60% recorded once. The specimen was peripheral blood. All receptors come from a man between 65 and 80 years old with acute or convalescent COVID-19. Each CDR3 is given with its conserved first and last residue. Fields, in order: D gene, V gene, clone size, J gene, CDR3 protein, CDR3 DNA. The D gene is left open where the match is weak. Part of the rows lack a size; the others show once, few, many or a class for expanded clones.

D: .; V: TRBV20-1; size: .; J: TRBJ2-7; CDR3: CSASPGRTEQYF; DNA: TGCAGTGCTAGTCCAGGCAGAACCGAGCAGTACTTC
D: .; V: TRBV5-1; size: few; J: TRBJ1-6; CDR3: CASSLATGNNSPLHF; DNA: TGCGCCAGCAGCTTGGCCACGGGGAATAATTCACCCCTCCACTTT
D: .; V: TRBV30; size: .; J: TRBJ1-6; CDR3: CAWSEGHSNSPLHF; DNA: TGTGCCTGGAGTGAGGGACACTCCAATTCACCCCTCCACTTT
D: TRBD1; V: TRBV5-1; size: once; J: TRBJ2-1; CDR3: CASSLPGQGSYNEQFF; DNA: TGCGCCAGCAGCCTTCCGGGACAGGGGTCTTACAATGAGCAGTTCTTC
D: .; V: TRBV5-5; size: .; J: TRBJ2-3; CDR3: CASSSPTGRDTQYF; DNA: TGTGCCAGCAGCTCGCCAACAGGTCGGGATACGCAGTATTTT
D: TRBD1; V: TRBV29-1; size: .; J: TRBJ2-2; CDR3: CSDPRQGEGTGELFF; DNA: TGCAGCGACCCCCGACAGGGAGAGGGGACCGGGGAGCTGTTTTTT
D: TRBD1; V: TRBV20-1; size: once; J: TRBJ1-5; CDR3: CSASAPGQGAAQPQHF; DNA: TGCAGTGCTAGTGCCCCGGGACAGGGGGCGGCTCAGCCCCAGCATTTT
D: TRBD1; V: TRBV4-2; size: .; J: TRBJ1-1; CDR3: CASSPWDRGMNTEAFF; DNA: TGTGCCAGCAGCCCCTGGGACAGGGGTATGAACACTGAAGCTTTCTTT
D: .; V: TRBV19; size: .; J: TRBJ2-4; CDR3: CASSIRSTSPKNIQYF; DNA: TGTGCCAGTAGTATCAGGTCGACATCTCCCAAAAACATTCAGTACTTC
D: .; V: TRBV11-3; size: once; J: TRBJ2-3; CDR3: CASSLARGLADTQYF; DNA: TGTGCCAGCAGCCTGGCCCGGGGTTTAGCAGATACGCAGTATTTT
D: .; V: TRBV5-4; size: .; J: TRBJ1-1; CDR3: CASSFRSGSNTEAFF; DNA: TGTGCCAGCAGCTTTCGGTCGGGATCGAACACTGAAGCTTTCTTT
D: TRBD1; V: TRBV11-3; size: .; J: TRBJ2-2; CDR3: CASSKQGSGVGELFF; DNA: TGTGCCAGCAGCAAACAGGGGTCTGGGGTCGGGGAGCTGTTTTTT
D: TRBD1; V: TRBV18; size: few; J: TRBJ2-7; CDR3: CASSPPRTGGYEQYF; DNA: TGTGCCAGCTCACCACCCCGGACAGGAGGCTACGAGCAGTACTTC
D: .; V: TRBV12-3/TRBV12-4; size: .; J: TRBJ2-7; CDR3: CASTTTGHMYF; DNA: TGTGCCAGCACTACAACGGGACATATGTACTTC
D: TRBD1; V: TRBV2; size: .; J: TRBJ2-7; CDR3: CASSERGLGWSDEQYF; DNA: TGTGCCAGCAGTGAAAGGGGGCTAGGGTGGTCGGACGAGCAGTACTTC
D: .; V: TRBV24-1; size: .; J: TRBJ1-5; CDR3: CATSDRRRMGGPQHF; DNA: TGTGCCACCAGTGATCGAAGGAGGATGGGAGGGCCCCAGCATTTT
D: .; V: TRBV30; size: .; J: TRBJ2-7; CDR3: CAWASPAGSSYEQYF; DNA: TGTGCCTGGGCGTCCCCAGCGGGCTCCTCCTACGAGCAGTACTTC
D: .; V: TRBV5-1; size: few; J: TRBJ2-1; CDR3: CASSPPPSYNEQFF; DNA: TGCGCCAGCAGCCCTCCTCCTAGCTACAATGAGCAGTTCTTC